A selection of T cell receptor beta chains follows, all from one sample in a study of shared clonotypes between healthy human individuals. Here immunoSEQ multiplex PCR was the method, and the copy in TCRdb shows in-frame clones only, minus some. This table holds about half a million clones, 81% found once. The sample taken for sequencing was PBMCs. The source is a woman in her thirties or forties in good health. Some clones in this sample may be carry-over from other donors' samples. Each CDR3 is given with its conserved first and last residue. A D gene is named only where the DNA matches it firmly. Size is omitted from some rows. Given values are once, few, many or a class for expanded clones.

TGCAGCGTCTCAGGGAGGGCAACTAATGAAAAACTGTTTTTT	CSVSGRATNEKLFF	TRBJ1-4	TRBV29-1	-	-
TGTGCCAGCAGCCCAGTAGGGTCCCACAATGAGCAGTTCTTC	CASSPVGSHNEQFF	TRBJ2-1	TRBV9	-	-
TGTGCCAGCAGTTTACAGGGGGCTATTCCTTTTGGGACCCAGTACTTC	CASSLQGAIPFGTQYF	TRBJ2-5	TRBV27	TRBD1	few
TGTGCCAGCAGCTCCAACCTCGACAGATCTGAAGCTTTCTTT	CASSSNLDRSEAFF	TRBJ1-1	TRBV7-9	-	-
TGTGCCAGCATGCGGGGGCCATACAATGAGCAGTTCTTC	CASMRGPYNEQFF	TRBJ2-1	TRBV2	-	-
TGTGCCAGCAGTGAATCAGGAAGCACTGAAGCTTTCTTT	CASSESGSTEAFF	TRBJ1-1	TRBV25-1	-	-
TGTGCCAGCAGCTTGGCCGGGACTGACGGCGCCTACGAGCAGTACTTC	CASSLAGTDGAYEQYF	TRBJ2-7	TRBV5-4	-	-
TGTGCCAGCAGCGTAGTGGCTAGCGGGCTTTACAATGAGCAGTTCTTC	CASSVVASGLYNEQFF	TRBJ2-1	TRBV9	TRBD2	-
TGTGCCATCAGTGATCCGGGACAGGGATTTGAAGCTTTCTTT	CAISDPGQGFEAFF	TRBJ1-1	TRBV10-3	TRBD1	once
TGTGCCAGCAACACGGGACTAGCGGGTTACAATGAGCAGTTCTTC	CASNTGLAGYNEQFF	TRBJ2-1	TRBV9	TRBD2	-
TGTGCCAGCAGTTTCAGATCGCTTCCAAGGACAACCAATGAGCAGTTCTTC	CASSFRSLPRTTNEQFF	TRBJ2-1	TRBV27	-	-
TGCGCCAGCAGCTCCGGGACAGGAGGCACCGGGGAGCTGTTTTTT	CASSSGTGGTGELFF	TRBJ2-2	TRBV10-1	TRBD1	-
TGTGCCAGCAGTGTTTTCGGGGGCCGGCAGCCCCAGCATTTT	CASSVFGGRQPQHF	TRBJ1-5	TRBV2	-	-
TGTGCCAGCAGCGGACTTAGAGTTACTAACTATGGCTACACCTTC	CASSGLRVTNYGYTF	TRBJ1-2	TRBV9	-	-
TGTGCCAGCAGCGTAGAATCCGGAGCCACCTACGAGCAGTACTTC	CASSVESGATYEQYF	TRBJ2-7	TRBV9	-	-
TGTGCCAGCAGCCTGAGACTAGCGGGCACAGATACGCAGTATTTT	CASSLRLAGTDTQYF	TRBJ2-3	TRBV7-3	TRBD2	-
TGTGCCATCAGTAGCTCCACAGATACGCAGTATTTT	CAISSSTDTQYF	TRBJ2-3	TRBV10-3	-	-
TGCGCCAGCAGCCTCACACTGAATCTTCAGGGGGGTCAGCCCCAGCATTTT	CASSLTLNLQGGQPQHF	TRBJ1-5	TRBV4-1	TRBD1	-
TGTGCCAGCAGCTCTCGGGCCTTAGGGGGCTATGGCTACACCTTC	CASSSRALGGYGYTF	TRBJ1-2	TRBV7-2	-	-
TGCGCCAGCAGCCTCATGACCGCGAACAATGAGCAGTTCTTC	CASSLMTANNEQFF	TRBJ2-1	TRBV5-1	-	-
TGTGCCAGCAGTCACTGGAGGAGGGAAAATGGCTACACCTTC	CASSHWRRENGYTF	TRBJ1-2	TRBV11-2	-	-
TGCGCCAGCAGCCAAGTCCCCCCGGGACGCGGGGAGGGCTACACCTTC	CASSQVPPGRGEGYTF	TRBJ1-2	TRBV4-3	-	many
TGTGCCAGCAGCGCCTCAGGAGGAGGAAACACCATATATTTT	CASSASGGGNTIYF	TRBJ1-3	TRBV7-3	-	-
TGTGCCAGTGCCGTACAGGGGGGAACAATTAGGCAGTTCTTC	CASAVQGGTIRQFF	TRBJ2-1	TRBV19	TRBD1	-
TGCAGCGTTGAAGTATACAGGGGAACTAACTATGGCTACACCTTC	CSVEVYRGTNYGYTF	TRBJ1-2	TRBV29-1	TRBD1	-
TGTGCCAGCAGTGTCGGACTAGCGGGGTTGGGTGAGCAGTTCTTC	CASSVGLAGLGEQFF	TRBJ2-1	TRBV2	TRBD2	-
TGTGCCAGCAGCTTATCGACTAGCGGGAAGGTCAATGAGCAGTTCTTC	CASSLSTSGKVNEQFF	TRBJ2-1	TRBV7-2	TRBD2	-
TGCAGCGTTGCTACTAGCGGGAGTAATGAGCAGTTCTTC	CSVATSGSNEQFF	TRBJ2-1	TRBV29-1	TRBD2	once
TGCGCCAGCAGCTGGGGGACAGGGCAGGATGGCTACACCTTC	CASSWGTGQDGYTF	TRBJ1-2	TRBV5-1	TRBD1	-
TGCGCCAGCAGTGAGTCGCCGGGAGCCACCTACGAGCAGTACTTC	CASSESPGATYEQYF	TRBJ2-7	TRBV10-2	-	-
TGCGCCAGCAGCTTGGGGGGACTTCAGAACGAGCAGTACTTC	CASSLGGLQNEQYF	TRBJ2-7	TRBV5-1	-	once
TGTGCCAGCTCACAAAGGACTAGCGGGAGCCCAGATACGCAGTATTTT	CASSQRTSGSPDTQYF	TRBJ2-3	TRBV18	TRBD2	-
TGCGCCAGCAGCTTGGTCCAGGGCTACGAGCAGTACTTC	CASSLVQGYEQYF	TRBJ2-7	TRBV5-1	-	-
TGCGCCAGCAGCTTGGAATGGGACAGGGTCTACGAGCAGTACTTC	CASSLEWDRVYEQYF	TRBJ2-7	TRBV5-1	TRBD1	-
TGTGCCAGCAGCTTACATTCCCCGACAGGGGGGAAAGAGACCCAGTACTTC	CASSLHSPTGGKETQYF	TRBJ2-5	TRBV7-6	TRBD1	few
TGTGCCACCAGCAGACCAGAAGGGGCCGTTGGGCAGTTCTTC	CATSRPEGAVGQFF	TRBJ2-1	TRBV15	-	-
TGCGCCAGCACTAACACCGACCCCTCCTACGAGCAGTACTTC	CASTNTDPSYEQYF	TRBJ2-7	TRBV10-2	-	-
TGTGCCAGCAGCTCGCTAGCGGGTCCCGGCGGGGAGCTGTTTTTT	CASSSLAGPGGELFF	TRBJ2-2	TRBV7-6	TRBD2	once
TGTGCCAGCAGCGAACAAAGGGTGGACGAGCAGTACTTC	CASSEQRVDEQYF	TRBJ2-7	TRBV7-9	-	-
TGCGCCAGCAGCTGGGCCGGGACAGGGGACAATGAGCAGTTCTTC	CASSWAGTGDNEQFF	TRBJ2-1	TRBV5-1	TRBD1	few
TGTGCCAGCAGCTTGGTGGAGAACTATGGCTACACCTTC	CASSLVENYGYTF	TRBJ1-2	TRBV5-6	-	-
TGTGCCAGCAGTTATCTTCGGGGGGAGAACACTGAAGCTTTCTTT	CASSYLRGENTEAFF	TRBJ1-1	TRBV28	-	once
TGTGCCAGCAGCCCGCAAAGCACAGGGGGCTGGGAGACCCAGTACTTC	CASSPQSTGGWETQYF	TRBJ2-5	TRBV7-3	TRBD1	-
TGTGCCAGTAGTATCCGGACAGGGGCCTCCAATGAGCAGTTCTTC	CASSIRTGASNEQFF	TRBJ2-1	TRBV19	TRBD1	-
TGTGCCAGCAGCTACGGACTGGCGGGAGGGGCCGGGGAGCTGTTTTTT	CASSYGLAGGAGELFF	TRBJ2-2	TRBV11-1	TRBD2	-